This TCR beta chain was obtained from a study of blood T cell repertoires in COVID-19. Overall study context: COVID-19 samples from acute and convalescent phases originated in the United States, Italy and Spain. The analysed material was cDNA or gDNA that came from T cells, B-cell-depleted T cells, or PBMCs.

Study processing details: Reference gene primer amplification gave nucleated cell count estimates. The table came from immunoSEQ multiplex PCR; TCRdb's copy has only in-frame clones and leaves some out. V and J calls and clone size come straight from that table; D and trimming were deduced from the DNA. The data contain some 60,000 clones, approximately 91% of them singletons. The receptor comes from a human donor in a cohort sampled during active COVID-19. Specimen: peripheral blood.

CDR3 DNA sequence: TGTGCCAGCAGCCAAGATCGTGACAGCCCTCTCTATGGCTACACCTTC. Protein sequence: CASSQDRDSPLYGYTF. This chain connects TRBV3-1 (or the pseudogene TRBV3-2) to TRBJ1-2; D is perhaps TRBD1 (5 bases). The CDR3 is 16 amino acids. In germline, CDR1 is LGHDT, CDR2 YNNKEL (reference sequence). The V gene lost 0 bases and the J gene lost 4 bases, with 15 bases spanning the gap.